This T cell receptor (beta chain) was captured by sequencing in a study of vaccination effects on CD4 cells after COVID-19. Study results and caveats: Marked contraction was observed in infection-induced and vaccine-induced clones late after vaccination. Healthy vaccinees had only 1 of 255 vaccine-induced clones cross-react with common cold coronaviruses. Few convalescent patients, and no early post-infection timepoints, were available to the study.

Comments on this clone: Its cognate antigen is unknown.

Under the ViraFEST assay, PBMC were stimulated with viral peptide pools so that antigen-specific CD4+ T cells expanded. Sequencing was performed afterwards. Upon completion of roughly ten days in culture, CD4+ T cells were isolated. Nucleocapsid antibodies were negative in the vaccine recipients, who had never had SARS-CoV-2 infection. IL-2 medium took the place of half the medium on both days 3 and 7. TCRdb keeps only in-frame clones here, not all; method: immunoSEQ multiplex PCR. The top ten hold 3.5% to 4.5% of the sample, which has around 63,000 clones, approximately 71% seen once. The sequence came from a human donor who received a COVID-19 vaccine. Sample: CD4+ T cells from PBMCs cultured with HCoV-OC43 spike peptides, taken before COVID-19 vaccination. Subset specified: HCoV-OC43 spike overlapping peptide pool stimulation.

Here the CDR3 reads CASSYGGGLVDTQYF. The CDR3, as DNA: TGTGCCAGCAGTTACGGGGGGGGGCTGGTAGATACGCAGTATTTT. This sequence joins TRBV6-5 and TRBJ2-3, with D possibly matching TRBD2 (7 bases). Germline CDR1 and CDR2: MNHEY and SVGAGI. The CDR3 totals 15 residues. Between the trimmed V and J ends, which lost 2 bases and 5 bases, there was a span of 14 bases.